The clone carrying this TCR beta chain was seen ten or more times. Antigen specificity is unknown. The CDR3 extends over 15 amino acids. The V gene's germline CDR1 is SGHRS and CDR2 YFSETQ. Trimming left V 0 bases short and J 7 bases short, with 14 bases between. These data originate in a study of T cells after yellow fever vaccination. Study conclusions and caveats: Any FACS-sorted repertoire could hold abundant clonotypes that contaminate it from the bulk population. Clonotypes shared by both compartments, CD4 and CD8, made up a small share.

TCRdb analysed the 5' RACE reads with MiXCR anew, one entry per CDR3 protein. This table has fewer than 450,000 distinct CDR3 sequences, approximately 10% appearing once. The chain uses TRBV5-1 and TRBJ1-5; tentative D call: TRBD1 (5 bases). The sequence was obtained from a man aged 18-30 years who received the YFV17D yellow fever vaccine. The sample was PBMCs, taken on the day of the first yellow fever vaccination. The CDR3 reads CASSLGSGTGQPQHF. Written as DNA, the CDR3 is TGCGCCAGCAGCTTGGGCTCAGGGACGGGGCAGCCCCAGCATTTT.